This T cell receptor (beta chain) was sequenced in a study of blood T cell repertoires in COVID-19. Whole-study context: The United States, Italy and Spain supplied acute and convalescent COVID-19 samples. Sources were T cells, B-cell-depleted T cells, or PBMCs; the material itself was cDNA or gDNA.

Original handling: Reference gene primer amplification yielded estimated nucleated cell counts. Assay: immunoSEQ multiplex PCR; the TCRdb copy retains only in-frame clones and omits some. V and J calls and clone size follow that table, whereas D and trimming were derived from the DNA. The sample has approximately 260,000 clones, around 82% seen once. V shed 1 base and J 8 bases; nucleotides not matched to a gene: 10. This CDR3 comprises 17 residues. Germline values: CDR1 SGHAT, CDR2 FQNNGV. The TCR originated in an elderly woman with active or convalescent COVID-19. The sample comprised peripheral blood. The V and J genes are TRBV11-2 and TRBJ2-2, with 10 bases fitting TRBD2. CDR3 DNA sequence: TGTGCCAGCAGCTTAGTTGGCCTAGCGGGGGAAATGGGGGAGCTGTTTTTT. Protein: CASSLVGLAGEMGELFF.